Listed below are T cell receptor beta chains from one sample, sequenced in a study of cytomegalovirus exposure and HLA in healthy donors. TCRdb keeps only in-frame clones here, not all; method: immunoSEQ multiplex PCR. The table records about 120,000 clones, around 62% of them present only once. The sample consisted of PBMCs. These receptors all come from a woman in her thirties or forties in good health and CMV-seropositive. Each CDR3 is given with its conserved first and last residue. A D gene is named only where the DNA matches it firmly. Clone size appears in some rows only: once, few, many, or a class for an expanded clone.

TRBD2	TRBV5-1	TRBJ2-7	NA	TGCGCCAGCAGCCTTGGACTAGGCTCCTACGAGCAGTACTTC	CASSLGLGSYEQYF
NA	TRBV4-3	TRBJ2-7	NA	TGCGCCAGCAGCCAAGAGGGGGGATACGAGCAGTACTTC	CASSQEGGYEQYF
NA	TRBV19	TRBJ1-5	NA	TGTGCCAGTAAGCTCGGGCAGGGGCCTCAGCCCCAGCATTTT	CASKLGQGPQPQHF
NA	TRBV6-5	TRBJ2-2	NA	TGTGCCAGCAGTTTGAGAGGCGGGGAGCTGTTTTTT	CASSLRGGELFF
TRBD1	TRBV28	TRBJ1-1	few	TGTGCCACCGGGACAGGGGCTGAAGCTTTCTTT	CATGTGAEAFF
TRBD1	TRBV11-2	TRBJ2-5	NA	TGTGCCAGCAGCTTTTCGCAGGGGGCGGAGGAGACCCAGTACTTC	CASSFSQGAEETQYF
TRBD1	TRBV7-2	TRBJ1-1	NA	TGTGCCAGCAGCTCATCGGGAGACAGGGCTAGAGCTTTCTTT	CASSSSGDRARAFF
NA	TRBV29-1	TRBJ2-5	NA	TGCAGCGTTGATCTCAGACAGGATGCCCCCCAAGAGACCCAGTACTTC	CSVDLRQDAPQETQYF
NA	TRBV4-2	TRBJ1-2	NA	TGTGCCAGCAGCCATGACGTACGACGGGGAATCCGTGGCTACACCTTC	CASSHDVRRGIRGYTF
NA	TRBV6-5	TRBJ1-1	NA	TGTGCCAGCAGTCTCACCGGGAACACTGAAGCTTTCTTT	CASSLTGNTEAFF
NA	TRBV27	TRBJ1-2	NA	TGTGCCAGCAGTTCCCAAACTACGACAGACTATGGCTACACCTTC	CASSSQTTTDYGYTF
NA	TRBV29-1	TRBJ2-1	NA	TGCAGCATTATAGCGGAGCATTACAATGAGCAGTTCTTC	CSIIAEHYNEQFF
TRBD1	TRBV6-1	TRBJ2-7	NA	TGTGCCAGCAGTGAAGTGGGACAGGGGGTCGGGCAGTACTTC	CASSEVGQGVGQYF
TRBD1	TRBV6-1	TRBJ2-7	NA	TGTGCCAGCAGCACGACAGGGGGCGGGTACGAGCAGTACTTC	CASSTTGGGYEQYF
NA	TRBV7-2	TRBJ2-7	NA	TGTGCCAGCAGCCGATCCAGTGCTTTCGGGTACGAGCAGTACTTC	CASSRSSAFGYEQYF
NA	TRBV5-1	TRBJ1-2	NA	TGCGCCAGCAGCTTGGGCGGTAACTATGGCTACACCTTC	CASSLGGNYGYTF
NA	TRBV6-5	TRBJ1-1	few	TGTGCCAGCAGTTTCCAGGGCTACGCTGAAGCTTTCTTT	CASSFQGYAEAFF
TRBD1	TRBV15	TRBJ2-3	NA	TGTGCCACCAGCAGTCCCCTCAGGGGGCCTCGCACAGATACGCAGTATTTT	CATSSPLRGPRTDTQYF
NA	TRBV19	TRBJ1-1	NA	TGTGCCAGTAGCCCGGGGGATTGGGCCACTGAAGCTTTCTTT	CASSPGDWATEAFF
TRBD1	TRBV19	TRBJ2-3	NA	TGTGCCAGTAGTCCCAGGACAGGGGCGGGCACAGATACGCAGTATTTT	CASSPRTGAGTDTQYF
NA	TRBV27	TRBJ1-1	few	TGTGCCAGCAGGGGGCTTGTAACTGAAGCTTTCTTT	CASRGLVTEAFF
TRBD2	TRBV29-1	TRBJ2-3	NA	TGCAGCGTTGAAGAACAGCGGGAGGTCCTTGGAGATACGCAGTATTTT	CSVEEQREVLGDTQYF
NA	TRBV6-1	TRBJ2-7	few	TGTGCCAGCAATGCGGTTAGCTCCTACGAGCAGTACTTC	CASNAVSSYEQYF
NA	TRBV6-1	TRBJ1-1	few	TGTGCCAGCAGGACGGGGGGGTTTAACACTGAAGCTTTCTTT	CASRTGGFNTEAFF
NA	TRBV19	TRBJ1-1	NA	TGTGCCAGTAGTATGTATCGGGGCACTGAAGCTTTCTTT	CASSMYRGTEAFF
NA	TRBV5-4	TRBJ1-2	NA	TGTGCCAGCAGACTACAGGGTTTAGATGGCTACACCTTC	CASRLQGLDGYTF
NA	TRBV6-5	TRBJ2-3	NA	TGTGCCAGCAGTTATGAGGGAGTCGCAGATACGCAGTATTTT	CASSYEGVADTQYF
NA	TRBV2	TRBJ2-5	NA	TGTGCCAGCGTTGTATGGGGATGGGGGGTCAAGGAGACCCAGTACTTC	CASVVWGWGVKETQYF
NA	TRBV7-3	TRBJ2-5	NA	TGTGCCAGCAGCTTCGGGAGCCAAGAGACCCAGTACTTC	CASSFGSQETQYF
NA	TRBV5-1	TRBJ2-2	NA	TGCGCCAACCACACCGACAGGAAAGGGGACACCGGGGAGCTGTTTTTT	CANHTDRKGDTGELFF
TRBD1	TRBV28	TRBJ1-6	NA	TGTGCCAGCATGGGGGACAGGGGATTTTACTATAATTCACCCCTCCACTTT	CASMGDRGFYYNSPLHF
NA	TRBV28	TRBJ2-5	NA	TGTGCCAGCAGTCCGATCCCGAAAGCCGAGACCCAGTACTTC	CASSPIPKAETQYF
NA	TRBV7-2	TRBJ2-2	NA	TGTGCCAGCAGCTTAGCGCAGCAGACACCTGCATTTCCCGGGGAGCTGTTTTTT	CASSLAQQTPAFPGELFF
TRBD2	TRBV27	TRBJ2-1	NA	TGTGCCAGCAGTTTAGTAGGTAGCGGGAGGGAGAATGAGCAGTTCTTC	CASSLVGSGRENEQFF
TRBD2	TRBV4-3	TRBJ2-1	NA	TGCGCCAGCAGCCAAGACCGAGTGGCGGGAGGGTACAATGAGCAGTTCTTC	CASSQDRVAGGYNEQFF
TRBD2	TRBV15	TRBJ2-1	once	TGTGCCACCAGCAGTTCGACTAGCGGGACTAATGAGCAGTTCTTC	CATSSSTSGTNEQFF
TRBD1	TRBV2	TRBJ1-5	NA	TGTGCCAGCACTGTGGGACAGTATCAGCCCCAGCATTTT	CASTVGQYQPQHF
TRBD1	TRBV7-9	TRBJ2-7	NA	TGTTCCAGCAGCTTAGGGCAGGGGGCCCACGAGCAGTACTTC	CSSSLGQGAHEQYF
NA	TRBV19	TRBJ1-4	few	TGTGCCACCGCCAGGGTTCGGCCGACTAATGAAAAACTGTTTTTT	CATARVRPTNEKLFF
NA	TRBV7-2	TRBJ2-1	NA	TGTGCCAGCAGCTTAACGGGGGGCTTCAATGAGCAGTTCTTC	CASSLTGGFNEQFF
NA	TRBV6-4	TRBJ1-1	few	TGTGCCAGCAGTTACCGTCGGGGCACTGAAGCTTTCTTT	CASSYRRGTEAFF
TRBD2	TRBV7-9	TRBJ2-5	NA	TGTGCCAGCAGCTTACTAGCGGGAGTGGAAGAGACCCAGTACTTC	CASSLLAGVEETQYF
NA	TRBV7-2	TRBJ2-1	NA	TGTGCCAGCAGCTTAAGTGGCGGAGAGCAGTTCTTC	CASSLSGGEQFF